This TCR beta chain emerged from a study of cytomegalovirus exposure and HLA in healthy donors. The CDR3 is made up of 14 amino acids. CDR1 SGHRS and CDR2 YFSETQ come from the germline V gene. V shed 4 bases and J 4 bases; nucleotides not matched to a gene: 7. A multiplex PCR was run with 60 Vbeta primers and 13 Jbeta primers. The protocol was immunoSEQ multiplex PCR, while the TCRdb copy is restricted to in-frame clones and leaves out a portion. The sample includes 130,000 to 150,000 clones, around 78% of them seen just once. The sequencing input was PBMCs. The clonotype comes from a man between 40 and 49 years old in good health and CMV-seropositive. The chain employs TRBV5-1 and TRBJ1-2; 7 nucleotides agree with TRBD1. CDR3 amino acids: CASSPGTASYGYTF. The CDR3 bases are TGCGCCAGCAGCCCCGGGACAGCAAGCTATGGCTACACCTTC.